These T cell receptor beta chains were read from a single sample in a study of cytomegalovirus exposure and HLA in healthy donors. Sequencing was performed with immunoSEQ multiplex PCR; in TCRdb, only in-frame clones are kept and a portion is missing. This sample lists more than 35,000 clones; its ten largest clones have 1% to 1.5%. Sequences were obtained from PBMCs. The receptors stem from a man aged 25-45 years in good health and CMV-seronegative. The CDR3 runs from the conserved cysteine through the conserved F or W. Each record gives: CDR3 protein, V gene, J gene, D gene. The D gene is left open where the match is weak.

CASSPPGETEAFF	TRBV5-6	TRBJ1-1	-
CASSRSSGRAGGEQFF	TRBV7-2	TRBJ2-1	TRBD2
CAWSTLGQSIAKNIQYF	TRBV30	TRBJ2-4	TRBD1
CASSQVPQSGEQYF	TRBV14	TRBJ2-7	-
CAWKNRGARDEQYF	TRBV30	-	-
CASSYFQGNTIYF	TRBV6-5	TRBJ1-3	-
CASSLGTGGYTF	TRBV9	TRBJ1-2	TRBD1
CASSIFGLAGGKNIQYF	TRBV19	TRBJ2-4	TRBD2
CATSRDSAYEQYF	TRBV15	TRBJ2-7	-
CASRRGQYEQYF	TRBV6-5	TRBJ2-7	-
CASSQDSGGNTEAFF	TRBV4-3	TRBJ1-1	-
CSVVGQQRSHGEQFF	TRBV29-1	TRBJ2-1	-
CASSLSAGEETQYF	TRBV18	TRBJ2-5	-
CASSSNYGYTF	TRBV18	TRBJ1-2	-
CASGSGRPGNQPQHF	TRBV12-5	TRBJ1-5	-
CASSVEAGRRWDEQFF	TRBV9	TRBJ2-1	-